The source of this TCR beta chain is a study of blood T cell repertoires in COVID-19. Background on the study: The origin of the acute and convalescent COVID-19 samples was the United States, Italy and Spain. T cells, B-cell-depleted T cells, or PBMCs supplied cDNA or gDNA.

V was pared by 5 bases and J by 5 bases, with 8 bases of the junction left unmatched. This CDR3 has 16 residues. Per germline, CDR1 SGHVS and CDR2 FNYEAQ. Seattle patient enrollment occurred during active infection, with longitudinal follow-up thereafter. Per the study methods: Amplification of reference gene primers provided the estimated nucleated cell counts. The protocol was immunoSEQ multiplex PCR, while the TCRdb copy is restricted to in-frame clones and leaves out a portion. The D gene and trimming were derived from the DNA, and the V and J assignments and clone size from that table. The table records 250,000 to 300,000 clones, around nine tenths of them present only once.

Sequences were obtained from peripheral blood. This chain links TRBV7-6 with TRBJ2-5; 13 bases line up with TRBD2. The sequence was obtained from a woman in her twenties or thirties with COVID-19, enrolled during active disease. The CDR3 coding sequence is TGTGCCAGCAGCCGACGGACTAGCGGGAGTGGGGAGACCCAGTACTTC. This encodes CASSRRTSGSGETQYF.